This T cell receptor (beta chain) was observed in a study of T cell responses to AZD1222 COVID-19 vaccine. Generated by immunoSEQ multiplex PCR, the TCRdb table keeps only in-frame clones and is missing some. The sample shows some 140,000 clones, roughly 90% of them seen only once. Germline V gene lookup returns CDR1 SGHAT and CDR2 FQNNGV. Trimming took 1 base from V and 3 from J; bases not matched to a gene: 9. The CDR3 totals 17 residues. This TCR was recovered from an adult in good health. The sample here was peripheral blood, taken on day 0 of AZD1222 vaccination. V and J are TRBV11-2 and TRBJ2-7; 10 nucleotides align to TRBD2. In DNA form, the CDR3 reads TGTGCCAGCAGCTTAGTACGTCTAGCGGGGGCCTACTACGAGCAGTACTTC. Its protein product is CASSLVRLAGAYYEQYF.